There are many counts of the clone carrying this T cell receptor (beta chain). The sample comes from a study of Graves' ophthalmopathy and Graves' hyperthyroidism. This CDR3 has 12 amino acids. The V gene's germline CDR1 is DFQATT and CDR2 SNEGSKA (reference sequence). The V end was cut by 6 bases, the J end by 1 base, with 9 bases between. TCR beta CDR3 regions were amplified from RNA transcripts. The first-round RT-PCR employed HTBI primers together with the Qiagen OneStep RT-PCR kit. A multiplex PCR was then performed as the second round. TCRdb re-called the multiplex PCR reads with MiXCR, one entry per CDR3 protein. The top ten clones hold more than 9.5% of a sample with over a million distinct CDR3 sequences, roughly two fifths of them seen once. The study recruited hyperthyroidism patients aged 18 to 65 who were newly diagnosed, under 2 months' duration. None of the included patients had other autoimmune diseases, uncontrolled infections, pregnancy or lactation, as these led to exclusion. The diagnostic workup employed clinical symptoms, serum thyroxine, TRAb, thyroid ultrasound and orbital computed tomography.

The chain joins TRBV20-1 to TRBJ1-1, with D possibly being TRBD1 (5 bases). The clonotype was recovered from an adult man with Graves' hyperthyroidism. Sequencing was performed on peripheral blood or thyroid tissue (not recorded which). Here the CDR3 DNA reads TGCAGTGCCCCAGACAGGAACACTGAAGCTTTCTTT. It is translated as CSAPDRNTEAFF.